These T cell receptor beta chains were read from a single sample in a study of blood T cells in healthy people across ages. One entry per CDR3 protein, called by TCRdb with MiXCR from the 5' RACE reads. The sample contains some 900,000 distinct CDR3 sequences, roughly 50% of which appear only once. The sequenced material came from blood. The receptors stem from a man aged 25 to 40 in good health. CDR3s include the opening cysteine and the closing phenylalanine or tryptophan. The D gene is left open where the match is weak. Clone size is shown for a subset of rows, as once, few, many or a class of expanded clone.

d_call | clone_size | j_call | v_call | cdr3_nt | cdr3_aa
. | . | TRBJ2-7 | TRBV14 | TGTGCCAGCAGCCAAGATGGTAGGGACATCTACGAGCAGTACTTC | CASSQDGRDIYEQYF
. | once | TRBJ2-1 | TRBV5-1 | TGCGCCAGCAGCTTGGAACGGCCAACCTACAATGAGCAGTTCTTC | CASSLERPTYNEQFF
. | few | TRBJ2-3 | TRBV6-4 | TGTGCCAGCAGTGGCGAGGGGGGCACAGATACGCAGTATTTT | CASSGEGGTDTQYF
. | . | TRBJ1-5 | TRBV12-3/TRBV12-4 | TGTGCCAGCAGTTTCCGGGGGGCCCAGCCCCAGCATTTT | CASSFRGAQPQHF
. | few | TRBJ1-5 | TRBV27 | TGTGCCAGCAGTTTGGGGCAGGGCCATCAGCCCCAGCATTTT | CASSLGQGHQPQHF
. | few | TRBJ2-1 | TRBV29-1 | TGCAGCGTAACGCAGGACTGGGGTGGGTTCTTC | CSVTQDWGGFF
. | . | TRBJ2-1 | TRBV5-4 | TGTGCCAGCAGCCCCACAGGGTCCTACAATGAGCAGTTCTTC | CASSPTGSYNEQFF
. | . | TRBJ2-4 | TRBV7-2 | TGTGCCAGCAGCTTAGAACAGGCAGTAGCCAAAAACATTCAGTACTTC | CASSLEQAVAKNIQYF
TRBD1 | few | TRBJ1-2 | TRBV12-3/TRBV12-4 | TGTGCCAGCAGTCCGACAGGGGCCTATGGCTACACCTTC | CASSPTGAYGYTF
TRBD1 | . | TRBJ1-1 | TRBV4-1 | TGCGCCAGCAGCCGACCACAGGGGGGCACTGAAGCTTTCTTT | CASSRPQGGTEAFF
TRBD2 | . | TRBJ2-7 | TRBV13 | TGTGCCAGCAGCTTAGACTTGGGACTAGGGTCCTACGAGCAGTACTTC | CASSLDLGLGSYEQYF
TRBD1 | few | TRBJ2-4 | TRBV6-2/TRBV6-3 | TGTGCCAGCAGTTACCGGACAGGGTGGCAGTACTTC | CASSYRTGWQYF
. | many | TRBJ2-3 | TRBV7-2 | TGTGCCAGCAACCCCTGGGGGGCAGATACGCAGTATTTT | CASNPWGADTQYF
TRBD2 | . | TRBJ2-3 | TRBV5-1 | TGCGCCAGCAGCGGACTAGACCGCGCAGATACGCAGTATTTT | CASSGLDRADTQYF
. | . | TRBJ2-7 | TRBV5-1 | TGCGCCAGCAGCTTGGAGGGGCCTAACTACGAGCAGTACTTC | CASSLEGPNYEQYF
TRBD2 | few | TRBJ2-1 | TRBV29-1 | TGCAGCGTCTACGGGACTAGCGGGGAAAGCTCCTACAATGAGCAGTTCTTC | CSVYGTSGESSYNEQFF
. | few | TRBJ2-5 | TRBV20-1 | TGCAGTGCTAGAGGGACTATCCCAGAGACCCAGTACTTC | CSARGTIPETQYF
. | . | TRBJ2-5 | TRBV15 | TGTGCCACCAGCAGGCCCATTGAGGCAGTAGGAGAGACCCAGTACTTC | CATSRPIEAVGETQYF
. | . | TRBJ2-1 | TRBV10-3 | TGTGCCATCAGTGTCGGGAACAATGAGCAGTTCTTC | CAISVGNNEQFF
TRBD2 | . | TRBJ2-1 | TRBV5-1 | TGCGCCAGCAGCTTTCGGCTAGCGGGGGGCCACAATGAGCAGTTCTTC | CASSFRLAGGHNEQFF
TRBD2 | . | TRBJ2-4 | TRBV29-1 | TGCAGCGTATCTAGCGGGACCTTAGCCAAAAACATTCAGTACTTC | CSVSSGTLAKNIQYF
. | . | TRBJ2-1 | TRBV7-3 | TGTGCCAGCAGCTTAATTGAAGGCTCCTACAATGAGCAGTTCTTC | CASSLIEGSYNEQFF
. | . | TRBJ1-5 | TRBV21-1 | TGTGCCAGCAGCAAAGTAATCGGGACCCCGTGTGGGCAGCCCCAGCATTTT | CASSKVIGTPCGQPQHF
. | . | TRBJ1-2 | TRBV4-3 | TGCGCCAGCAGCCGGGAACAGGGAACCCCCTATGGCTACACCTTC | CASSREQGTPYGYTF
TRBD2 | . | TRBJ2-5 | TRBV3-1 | TGTGCCAGCAGCCAAGCCGGGACTAGTAATGAGCAGTACTTC | CASSQAGTSNEQYF
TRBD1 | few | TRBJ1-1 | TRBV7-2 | TGTGCCAGCAGCCTCAACAGGGGGGTCAACACTGAAGCTTTCTTT | CASSLNRGVNTEAFF
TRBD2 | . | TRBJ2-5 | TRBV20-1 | TGCAGTGCTCGGAGCGGGGGGATCGAAGAGACCCAGTACTTC | CSARSGGIEETQYF